This TCR beta chain was sequenced for a study of cytomegalovirus exposure and HLA in healthy donors. On this clone itself: Its antigen is undetermined.

Study-wide findings and caveats: It was shown in a later analysis that HLA-associated TCR beta chains were more clonally expanded than other, equally common chains. The study had only CMV serostatus as immune exposure information.

The PCR had 60 Vbeta and 13 Jbeta primers. Clones were read by immunoSEQ multiplex PCR, and TCRdb kept only the in-frame ones, dropping some. In total, the table holds approximately 110,000 clones. Trimming removed 1 base from V and 7 bases from J; junction bases left unmatched: 14. Germline loops: CDR1 SGHAT, CDR2 FQNNGV. CDR3 length: 18 amino acids. Sequencing used PBMCs. The receptor's source is a middle-aged man in good health and CMV-seronegative. The chain couples TRBV11-2 to TRBJ2-2; TRBD2 aligns across 8 bases. Here the CDR3 reads CASSLAPPGLVRSGELFF. CDR3 bases: TGTGCCAGCAGCTTAGCCCCACCGGGACTAGTGCGGAGCGGGGAGCTGTTTTTT.